Listed here are 17 T cell receptor beta chains from one sample, sequenced in a study of shared clonotypes between healthy human individuals. Clones were sequenced by immunoSEQ multiplex PCR, and TCRdb holds only the in-frame ones, with some missing. The sample holds around 1.9 million clones; around 95% are singletons and the top ten take more than 1.5%. Only CD45RO-negative cells positively selected for CCR7 counted as naive CD8 cells, so terminally differentiated effector memory CD45RA+ cells were excluded. The sample was naive CD8+ T cells from PBMCs. These receptors originate from a man between 18 and 35 years old in good health. Some clones in this sample may be carry-over from other donors' samples.

The gene calls are TRBV7-3 and TRBJ2-7; 9 positions match TRBD2. Germline trimming cut 1 base from V and 6 bases from J; bases unmatched to any gene: 10. The germline gives CDR1 SGHTA, CDR2 FQGTGA. This CDR3 spans 16 amino acids. CDR3 residues: CASSLMAGGSLGEQYF. Here the CDR3 DNA reads TGTGCCAGCAGCTTAATGGCGGGAGGGAGTTTGGGCGAGCAGTACTTC.

The chain couples TRBV4-1 to TRBJ1-4, with D hard to call. V was trimmed by 1 base and J by 7 bases, leaving 7 bases between them. The CDR3 length is 13 residues. Germline CDR1 reads MGHRA; CDR2 reads YSYEKL. DNA for the CDR3: TGCGCCAGCAGCCAAGTGAGGAGTGAAAAACTGTTTTTT. Translation gives CASSQVRSEKLFF.

This clone turned up a few times. Other DNA variants within this sample encode the same CDR3. The V call is TRBV27, the J call TRBJ1-2, with D uncertain. Looked up from germline, CDR1 is MNHEY and CDR2 is SMNVEV (reference sequence). The CDR3 has 13 residues. V was pared by 3 bases and J by 4 bases, with 9 bases between. CDR3 sequence reads: CASSFGPSYGYTF. In DNA form, the CDR3 reads TGTGCCAGCAGTTTCGGACCGAGCTATGGCTACACCTTC.

The chain couples TRBV29-1 to TRBJ2-3; possibly TRBD2 for D (5 bases). The CDR3 contains 14 residues. With 7 bases removed from V and 2 bases from J, the gap between germline ends came to 16 bases. Germline CDR1 is SQVTM and CDR2 is ANQGSEA. Written as DNA, the CDR3 is TGCAGCGCCAAGGAGGCAGGCTACACAGATACGCAGTATTTT. The encoded protein is CSAKEAGYTDTQYF.

The V gene is TRBV7-9, the J gene TRBJ1-2; D remains unclear. This CDR3 comprises 11 residues. V lost 6 bases to trimming and J lost 8 bases, with 10 bases between them. Germline CDR1 and CDR2: SEHNR and FQNEAQ (reference sequence). The CDR3 loop reads CASSFQSGYTF. CDR3 DNA sequence: TGTGCCAGCAGTTTCCAGTCGGGCTACACCTTC.

Of note for this clone: Distinct nucleotide sequences in the sample also encode this CDR3. The rearrangement links TRBV5-4 to TRBJ2-3, with no clear D. Trimming removed 3 bases from V and 1 base from J, with 3 bases in between. Germline-derived CDR1 and CDR2 are SGHNT and YYREEE (reference sequence). The CDR3 totals 12 residues. The CDR3 DNA reads TGTGCCAGCAGCTGGGGCACAGATACGCAGTATTTT. Its protein is CASSWGTDTQYF.

The chain is built from TRBV6-6 and TRBJ2-2; D uncertain. V was trimmed by 6 bases and J by 6 bases, leaving 11 bases between them. Germline-derived CDR1 and CDR2 are MNHNY and SVGAGI (reference sequence). The CDR3 has 13 residues. The DNA of the CDR3 is TGTGCCAGCAGCCTCGGACCGTCCGGGGAGCTGTTTTTT. It yields the protein CASSLGPSGELFF.

The chain combines TRBV29-1 with TRBJ1-4; D gene unclear. Germline V CDR1 and CDR2: SQVTM, ANQGSEA. Trimming left V 8 bases short and J 0 bases short, with 19 bases between. The CDR3 runs 16 residues. The CDR3 DNA follows: TGCAGCCCGTCCGACTGGTTTGCGACAACTAATGAAAAACTGTTTTTT. Translation gives CSPSDWFATTNEKLFF.

The chain is built from TRBV5-4 and TRBJ2-1, with 9 bases matching TRBD2. Trimming removed 2 bases from V and 8 bases from J; junction bases left unmatched: 5. The CDR3 consists of 14 residues. In germline, CDR1 is SGHNT, CDR2 YYREEE (reference sequence). Here the CDR3 reads CASSFSGSPDEQFF. CDR3 bases: TGTGCCAGCAGCTTTAGCGGGAGTCCAGATGAGCAGTTCTTC.

V and J are TRBV4-3 and TRBJ2-3, with TRBD2 matching 10 bases. Germline V lookup: CDR1 LGHNA, CDR2 YSLEER. CDR3 length: 16 residues. Trimming removed 2 bases from V and 4 bases from J; junction bases left unmatched: 6. The CDR3 DNA sequence: TGCGCCAGCAGCCAAATAGCGGGAGGCCGGGCAGATACGCAGTATTTT. It encodes CASSQIAGGRADTQYF.

The table lists this clone with a few counts. This specimen includes other DNA sequences encoding the same CDR3. The chain links TRBV7-9 to TRBJ2-7, with no clear D. The CDR3 has 12 amino acids. Trimming took off 3 bases at V and 2 bases at J, with 5 bases between the two ends. Looked up from germline, CDR1 is SEHNR and CDR2 is FQNEAQ (reference sequence). This CDR3 is CASSFVPYEQYF. CDR3 nucleotide sequence: TGTGCCAGCAGCTTTGTCCCCTACGAGCAGTACTTC.

The rearrangement uses TRBV5-1 and TRBJ1-2; tentatively, D is TRBD1 (5 bases). Trimming took 0 bases from V and 5 from J, leaving 14 bases between them. The CDR3 length is 15 residues. Germline CDR1 and CDR2: SGHRS and YFSETQ. This CDR3 is CASSLVGKRGYGYTF. As DNA, the CDR3 is TGCGCCAGCAGCTTGGTGGGCAAGCGGGGGTATGGCTACACCTTC.

This chain joins TRBV13 and TRBJ2-5; 10 bases agree with TRBD2. Germline assignment: CDR1 PRHDT and CDR2 FYEKMQ (reference sequence). Trimming at V came to 3 bases and at J to 7 bases, leaving 8 bases not matched to a gene. CDR3 length: 15 amino acids. CDR3 bases: TGTGCCAGCAGCTTTACTAGCGGGAACGCGGGGACCCAGTACTTC. Translation gives CASSFTSGNAGTQYF. The full variable domain, its missing parts supplied by reference TRBV13 and TRBJ2-5, is AAGVIQSPRHLIKEKRETATLKCYPIPRHDTVYWYQQGPGQDPQFLISFYEKMQSDKGSIPDRFSAQQFSDYHSELNMSSLELGDSALYFCASSFTSGNAGTQYFGPGTRLLVL.

The genes are TRBV28 and TRBJ2-4; a possible D gene is TRBD2 (5 bases). The CDR3 is 16 residues long. The V gene lost 5 bases and the J gene lost 2 bases, with 16 bases spanning the gap. The germline CDR1 and CDR2 sequences are MDHEN and SYDVKM. The CDR3 protein is CASSPAGEGTKNIQYF. In nucleotides, the CDR3 is TGTGCCAGCAGTCCCGCCGGCGAGGGTACCAAAAACATTCAGTACTTC. The whole variable domain, remainder taken from reference TRBV28 and TRBJ2-4, is DVKVTQSSRYLVKRTGEKVFLECVQDMDHENMFWYRQDPGLGLRLIYFSYDVKMKEKGDIPEGYSVSREKKERFSLILESASTNQTSMYLCASSPAGEGTKNIQYFGAGTRLSVL.

The V gene is TRBV10-1, the J gene TRBJ2-2; D might be TRBD1 (7 bases). Germline CDR1 is WNHNN and CDR2 is SYGVQD (reference sequence). This CDR3 has 14 residues. With 3 bases removed from V and 6 bases from J, the gap between germline ends came to 11 bases. The CDR3 protein is CASSESGGSGELFF. CDR3 sequence (DNA): TGCGCCAGCAGTGAATCAGGGGGGTCCGGGGAGCTGTTTTTT.

J is TRBJ2-2 and V is TRBV19; a weak D match, TRBD2 (6 bases). The CDR3 has 14 residues. Germline-derived CDR1 and CDR2 are LNHDA and SQIVND (reference sequence). Trimming took 5 bases from V and 5 from J, leaving 12 bases between them. The chain's CDR3 is CASSLTGVTGELFF. The CDR3 coding sequence is TGTGCCAGTAGTTTAACGGGGGTTACCGGGGAGCTGTTTTTT. Looking up the rest from reference TRBV19 and TRBJ2-2 gives the full variable domain: DGGITQSPKYLFRKEGQNVTLSCEQNLNHDAMYWYRQDPGQGLRLIYYSQIVNDFQKGDIAEGYSVSREKKESFPLTVTSAQKNPTAFYLCASSLTGVTGELFFGEGSRLTVL.

This CDR3 is CASSLPRLAGSHNEQFF. CDR3 in DNA: TGTGCCAGCAGCTTACCGAGACTAGCGGGGAGCCACAATGAGCAGTTCTTC. The chain joins TRBV7-9 to TRBJ2-1; 11 nucleotides align to TRBD2. CDR1 and CDR2 (germline): SEHNR, FQNEAQ (reference sequence). With V trimmed by 2 bases and J by 5 bases, 8 bases remained unmatched. There are 17 residues in the CDR3.